A single T cell receptor beta chain is shown here with its context. An input of about 0.5 to 1 ug of RNA was subjected to reverse transcription using random hexamers. Across 54 Vbeta and 13 Jbeta, immunoSEQ multiplex PCR amplified TCR beta CDR3. TCRdb processed the immunoSEQ multiplex PCR reads anew with MiXCR; each CDR3 protein has one entry. The table includes approximately 220,000 distinct CDR3 sequences, 85% to 95% detected once. TCR beta sequences were obtained from blood CD8+ and CD4+ T cells. Each multiple sclerosis control was a treatment-naive patient with relapsing-remitting disease that was either stable or active. TEMRA cells were enriched by FACS, and CD4+ and CD8+ T cells were negatively isolated. The sample belongs to a study of CD8 T cells in Susac syndrome. J gave up 5 bases and V 5 bases, and 11 bases lay outside the gene matches. The CDR3 has 14 amino acids. Germline V gene lookup returns CDR1 DFQATT and CDR2 SNEGSKA (reference sequence).

The rearrangement uses TRBV20-1 and TRBJ2-5; 7 bases match TRBD2. Sequenced material: CD4+ T cells from PBMCs. This TCR was recovered from a human donor with multiple sclerosis. The CDR3 sequence: CSALAEPAKETQYF. The DNA of the CDR3 is TGCAGTGCTCTAGCGGAACCGGCGAAGGAGACCCAGTACTTC.